A selection of T cell receptor beta chains follows, all from one sample in a study of shared clonotypes between healthy human individuals. Only in-frame clones appear in the TCRdb table, and some are missing; sequencing was by immunoSEQ multiplex PCR. The sample shows about 2.2 million clones, about 94% of them seen only once. Sequences were obtained from naive CD8+ T cells from PBMCs. These receptors all stem from a man aged 18 to 29 in good health. Some clones in this sample may be carry-over from other donors' samples. CDR3s include the opening cysteine and the closing phenylalanine or tryptophan. Fields, in order: D gene, V gene, J gene, clone size, CDR3 protein, CDR3 DNA. A D gene is named only where the DNA matches it firmly. Not all rows give a size; the values are once, few, many and, for expanded clones, a class.

d_gene: TRBD2
v_gene: TRBV5-1
j_gene: TRBJ2-7
abundance: .
CDR3aa: CASSLASGSISYEQYF
CDR3nt: TGCGCCAGCAGCTTGGCTAGCGGGAGTATTAGCTACGAGCAGTACTTC

d_gene: .
v_gene: TRBV11-1
j_gene: TRBJ2-7
abundance: .
CDR3aa: CASSLEQGSSYEQYF
CDR3nt: TGTGCCAGCAGCTTAGAGCAGGGGAGCTCCTACGAGCAGTACTTC

d_gene: TRBD1
v_gene: TRBV6-5
j_gene: TRBJ1-4
abundance: .
CDR3aa: CASSYSTGYEKLFF
CDR3nt: TGTGCCAGCAGTTACTCGACAGGGTATGAAAAACTGTTTTTT

d_gene: .
v_gene: TRBV6-1
j_gene: TRBJ2-1
abundance: .
CDR3aa: CASSVPPGNEQFF
CDR3nt: TGTGCCAGCAGTGTTCCACCGGGCAATGAGCAGTTCTTC

d_gene: .
v_gene: TRBV6-6
j_gene: TRBJ2-2
abundance: .
CDR3aa: CASSYSRPGVGELFF
CDR3nt: TGTGCCAGCAGTTACAGCCGCCCGGGTGTCGGGGAGCTGTTTTTT

d_gene: .
v_gene: TRBV5-6
j_gene: TRBJ2-2
abundance: .
CDR3aa: CASSLVAWTGELFF
CDR3nt: TGTGCCAGCAGCTTGGTGGCATGGACCGGGGAGCTGTTTTTT

d_gene: .
v_gene: TRBV30
j_gene: TRBJ2-1
abundance: once
CDR3aa: CAWSSLRTDEQFF
CDR3nt: TGTGCCTGGAGTTCGCTTCGTACGGATGAGCAGTTCTTC

d_gene: TRBD2
v_gene: TRBV14
j_gene: TRBJ2-2
abundance: .
CDR3aa: CASSQGTSGRAANTGELFF
CDR3nt: TGTGCCAGCAGCCAAGGGACTAGCGGGAGGGCGGCGAACACCGGGGAGCTGTTTTTT

d_gene: .
v_gene: TRBV19
j_gene: TRBJ1-2
abundance: .
CDR3aa: CASSPRSGAGYTF
CDR3nt: TGTGCCAGTAGTCCAAGGTCGGGGGCCGGCTACACCTTC

d_gene: .
v_gene: TRBV19
j_gene: TRBJ2-1
abundance: .
CDR3aa: CASSTPPRRDNEQFF
CDR3nt: TGTGCCAGTAGTACCCCTCCAAGACGAGACAATGAGCAGTTCTTC

d_gene: TRBD2
v_gene: TRBV28
j_gene: TRBJ2-1
abundance: once
CDR3aa: CASRLAGGGDEQFF
CDR3nt: TGTGCCAGCAGACTAGCGGGAGGAGGGGATGAGCAGTTCTTC

d_gene: TRBD1
v_gene: TRBV5-5
j_gene: TRBJ2-1
abundance: once
CDR3aa: CASSFAYPDRGGYNEQFF
CDR3nt: TGTGCCAGCAGCTTTGCCTACCCGGACAGGGGCGGCTACAATGAGCAGTTCTTC

d_gene: .
v_gene: TRBV10-3
j_gene: TRBJ1-1
abundance: few
CDR3aa: CAITDTGPNTEAFF
CDR3nt: TGTGCCATCACCGACACAGGGCCGAACACTGAAGCTTTCTTT

d_gene: TRBD1
v_gene: TRBV4-1
j_gene: TRBJ1-1
abundance: .
CDR3aa: CASSLKQGINTEAFF
CDR3nt: TGCGCCAGCAGCCTAAAACAGGGGATTAACACTGAAGCTTTCTTT

d_gene: .
v_gene: TRBV4-1
j_gene: TRBJ2-7
abundance: .
CDR3aa: CASSQDWRQYF
CDR3nt: TGCGCCAGCAGCCAAGACTGGAGGCAGTACTTC

d_gene: TRBD2
v_gene: TRBV7-9
j_gene: TRBJ2-7
abundance: .
CDR3aa: CANSFAAGAYSYEQYF
CDR3nt: TGTGCCAACAGCTTCGCAGCGGGAGCTTATTCCTACGAGCAGTACTTC

d_gene: TRBD1
v_gene: TRBV5-5
j_gene: TRBJ1-2
abundance: .
CDR3aa: CASSGTGGRGYTF
CDR3nt: TGTGCCAGCAGCGGCACAGGGGGCAGAGGCTACACCTTC

d_gene: .
v_gene: TRBV11-2
j_gene: TRBJ1-1
abundance: once
CDR3aa: CASRPGVTEAFF
CDR3nt: TGTGCCAGCAGACCAGGGGTCACTGAAGCTTTCTTT

d_gene: .
v_gene: TRBV4-3
j_gene: TRBJ2-2
abundance: .
CDR3aa: CASSQDGTGELFF
CDR3nt: TGCGCCAGCAGCCAAGATGGGACCGGGGAGCTGTTTTTT

d_gene: .
v_gene: TRBV4-1
j_gene: TRBJ1-6
abundance: .
CDR3aa: CASSPRTTNNSPLHF
CDR3nt: TGCGCCAGCAGCCCCCGGACAACCAATAATTCACCCCTCCACTTT

d_gene: .
v_gene: TRBV7-2
j_gene: TRBJ2-7
abundance: once
CDR3aa: CASSLVDSPSYEQYF
CDR3nt: TGTGCCAGCAGCTTAGTGGACAGCCCATCCTACGAGCAGTACTTC

d_gene: .
v_gene: TRBV11-1
j_gene: TRBJ2-3
abundance: .
CDR3aa: CASSLTEEAGESDTQYF
CDR3nt: TGTGCCAGCAGCTTAACGGAGGAGGCAGGGGAATCAGATACGCAGTATTTT

d_gene: .
v_gene: TRBV5-1
j_gene: TRBJ2-2
abundance: .
CDR3aa: CASSPYGETGELFF
CDR3nt: TGCGCCAGCAGCCCCTACGGGGAAACCGGGGAGCTGTTTTTT

d_gene: .
v_gene: TRBV19
j_gene: TRBJ1-1
abundance: once
CDR3aa: CASSAGPPGTAFF
CDR3nt: TGTGCCAGTAGTGCCGGCCCACCGGGAACAGCTTTCTTT

d_gene: .
v_gene: TRBV13
j_gene: TRBJ2-1
abundance: .
CDR3aa: CASSPLRGGRAEQFF
CDR3nt: TGTGCCAGCAGCCCCCTTCGGGGCGGACGGGCTGAGCAGTTCTTC

d_gene: .
v_gene: TRBV5-4
j_gene: TRBJ2-7
abundance: .
CDR3aa: CASSSGRALGYEQYF
CDR3nt: TGTGCCAGCAGCTCGGGTCGGGCCCTGGGATACGAGCAGTACTTC

d_gene: .
v_gene: TRBV5-6
j_gene: TRBJ2-7
abundance: .
CDR3aa: CASSLGFPAESSYEQYF
CDR3nt: TGTGCCAGCAGCTTGGGGTTCCCCGCGGAGAGCTCCTACGAGCAGTACTTC

d_gene: .
v_gene: TRBV11-2
j_gene: TRBJ1-1
abundance: .
CDR3aa: CASSLGRLVTEAFF
CDR3nt: TGTGCCAGCAGCTTGGGGAGGCTGGTCACTGAAGCTTTCTTT

d_gene: .
v_gene: TRBV14
j_gene: TRBJ2-7
abundance: .
CDR3aa: CASSHLPGRAEQYF
CDR3nt: TGTGCCAGCAGCCATCTCCCAGGCCGGGCCGAGCAGTACTTC

d_gene: TRBD2
v_gene: TRBV7-3
j_gene: TRBJ2-1
abundance: .
CDR3aa: CASSSRTSGNEQFF
CDR3nt: TGTGCCAGCAGCTCCCGGACTAGCGGCAATGAGCAGTTCTTC

d_gene: TRBD2
v_gene: TRBV7-8
j_gene: TRBJ2-3
abundance: .
CDR3aa: CASSLGLADVLHTDTQYF
CDR3nt: TGTGCCAGCAGCTTAGGACTAGCGGACGTCCTACACACAGATACGCAGTATTTT

d_gene: .
v_gene: TRBV4-2
j_gene: TRBJ1-1
abundance: .
CDR3aa: CASSQSVLGRLEAFF
CDR3nt: TGTGCCAGCAGCCAATCGGTTCTGGGGCGTCTTGAAGCTTTCTTT

d_gene: .
v_gene: TRBV2
j_gene: TRBJ2-7
abundance: .
CDR3aa: CASDGPYEQYF
CDR3nt: TGTGCCAGCGACGGGCCCTACGAGCAGTACTTC

d_gene: .
v_gene: TRBV4-2
j_gene: TRBJ2-5
abundance: .
CDR3aa: CASSQDLSGLYQETQYF
CDR3nt: TGTGCCAGCAGCCAAGATTTATCGGGGTTGTATCAAGAGACCCAGTACTTC

d_gene: TRBD1
v_gene: TRBV6-5
j_gene: TRBJ1-1
abundance: .
CDR3aa: CASSSHRGGGTEAFF
CDR3nt: TGTGCCAGCAGTTCCCACAGGGGAGGGGGAACTGAAGCTTTCTTT

d_gene: TRBD2
v_gene: TRBV11-2
j_gene: TRBJ2-7
abundance: .
CDR3aa: CASSLERRLAGEQYF
CDR3nt: TGTGCCAGCAGCTTAGAGAGACGTCTAGCGGGCGAGCAGTACTTC

d_gene: .
v_gene: TRBV6-1
j_gene: TRBJ1-1
abundance: .
CDR3aa: CASSERGRNTEAFF
CDR3nt: TGTGCCAGCAGTGAAAGGGGTAGGAACACTGAAGCTTTCTTT

d_gene: .
v_gene: TRBV7-9
j_gene: TRBJ2-1
abundance: .
CDR3aa: CASSLVSGLYNEQFF
CDR3nt: TGTGCCAGCAGCTTAGTGAGCGGGCTTTACAATGAGCAGTTCTTC

d_gene: .
v_gene: TRBV11-1
j_gene: TRBJ2-5
abundance: .
CDR3aa: CASSLTEETQYF
CDR3nt: TGTGCCAGCAGCTTAACCGAAGAGACCCAGTACTTC

d_gene: .
v_gene: TRBV11-3
j_gene: TRBJ2-1
abundance: .
CDR3aa: CASSLRGDNEQFF
CDR3nt: TGTGCCAGCAGCTTACGCGGGGACAATGAGCAGTTCTTC

d_gene: .
v_gene: TRBV27
j_gene: TRBJ2-2
abundance: .
CDR3aa: CASSPHGQRTNTGELFF
CDR3nt: TGTGCCAGCAGTCCCCATGGGCAGCGTACGAACACCGGGGAGCTGTTTTTT